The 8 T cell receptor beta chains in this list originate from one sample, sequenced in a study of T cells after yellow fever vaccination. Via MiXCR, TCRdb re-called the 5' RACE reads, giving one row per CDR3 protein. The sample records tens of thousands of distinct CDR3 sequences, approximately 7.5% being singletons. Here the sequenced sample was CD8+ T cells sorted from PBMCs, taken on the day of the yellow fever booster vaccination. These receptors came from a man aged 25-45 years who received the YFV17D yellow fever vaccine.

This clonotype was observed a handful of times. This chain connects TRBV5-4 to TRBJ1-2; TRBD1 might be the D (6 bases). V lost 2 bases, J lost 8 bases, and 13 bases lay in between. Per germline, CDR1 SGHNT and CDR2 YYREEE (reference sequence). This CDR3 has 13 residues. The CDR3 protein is CASSLQGGLGYTF. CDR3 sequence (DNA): TGTGCCAGCAGCTTACAGGGCGGTTTGGGCTACACCTTC.

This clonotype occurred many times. The CDR3 reads CASSLADLPYNEQFF. The CDR3 DNA reads TGTGCCAGCAGCTTGGCCGATTTACCCTACAATGAGCAGTTCTTC. This chain connects TRBV5-6 to TRBJ2-1; D remains unclear. The CDR3 runs 15 residues. Germline V gives CDR1 SGHDT, CDR2 YYEEEE. V was shortened by 0 bases and J by 2 bases, with 9 bases between the two germline ends. The entire variable domain, with the rest obtained from reference TRBV5-6 and TRBJ2-1, is as follows: DAGVTQSPTHLIKTRGQQVTLRCSPKSGHDTVSWYQQALGQGPQFIFQYYEEEERQRGNFPDRFSGHQFPNYSSELNVNALLLGDSALYLCASSLADLPYNEQFFGPGTRLTVL.

As DNA, the CDR3 is TGTGCCAGCACTCCCTGGACTATTGAGGTGGCCTACAATGAGCAGTTCTTC. Protein product: CASTPWTIEVAYNEQFF. V gene TRBV6-5 combines with J gene TRBJ2-1, with D tentatively TRBD2 (6 bases). With 7 bases removed from V and 2 bases from J, the gap between germline ends came to 21 bases. Germline CDR1 is MNHEY and CDR2 is SVGAGI. This CDR3 is built from 17 residues.

The CDR3 nucleotides are TGTGCCAGCAGTTACTCCGGGACAGTGGCTGGAAACACCATATATTTT. Its protein product is CASSYSGTVAGNTIYF. V and J are TRBV6-2 or TRBV6-3 and TRBJ1-3; 7 nucleotides agree with TRBD1. Germline assignment: CDR1 MNHEY and CDR2 SVGEGT. The CDR3 length is 16 residues. After removal of 0 bases from V and 2 bases from J, the junction contained 4 bases not matched to a gene.

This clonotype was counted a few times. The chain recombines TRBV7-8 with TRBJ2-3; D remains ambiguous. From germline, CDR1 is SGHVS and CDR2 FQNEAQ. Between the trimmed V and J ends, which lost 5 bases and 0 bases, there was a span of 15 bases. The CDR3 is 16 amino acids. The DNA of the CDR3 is TGTGCCAGCAGCCCAAACAGCCCATCTAGCACAGATACGCAGTATTTT. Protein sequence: CASSPNSPSSTDTQYF.

Written as DNA, the CDR3 is TGTGCCAGCTGCAAAACCGGGACGGAACCCAAAAGCACAGATACGCAGTATTTT. This translates into CASCKTGTEPKSTDTQYF. This chain uses TRBV3-1 with TRBJ2-3, with D perhaps matching TRBD1 or TRBD2 (5 bases each). In germline, CDR1 is LGHDT, CDR2 YNNKEL (reference sequence). Between the trimmed V and J ends, which lost 8 bases and 0 bases, there was a span of 24 bases. This CDR3 has 18 residues.

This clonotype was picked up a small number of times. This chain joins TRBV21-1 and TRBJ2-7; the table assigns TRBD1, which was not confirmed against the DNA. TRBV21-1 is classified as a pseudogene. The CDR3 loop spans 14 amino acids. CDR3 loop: CASSNLGAKYEQYF. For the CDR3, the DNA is TGTGCCAGCAGCAACCTGGGGGCCAAATACGAGCAGTACTTC.

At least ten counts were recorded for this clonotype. CDR3 sequence: CASSLGGDTYEQYF. In DNA, the CDR3 is TGTGCCAGCAGCTTGGGGGGGGATACCTACGAGCAGTACTTC. The chain has TRBV5-6 and TRBJ2-7; TRBD2 might be the D (6 bases). This CDR3 is built from 14 residues. Germline V lookup: CDR1 SGHDT, CDR2 YYEEEE. V lost 0 bases, J lost 2 bases, and 9 bases lay in between.